The clone carrying this TCR beta chain has ten or more counts. Antigen: not known. TCRdb independently ran MiXCR on the reads; one entry per CDR3 protein. This sample has roughly 280,000 distinct CDR3 sequences, with 22% found just once. V lost 9 bases to trimming and J lost 7 bases; unmatched junction nucleotides: 1. CDR3 size: 13 residues. Germline values: CDR1 ENHRY, CDR2 SYGVKD. This entry comes from a study of T cell repertoires in cytomegalovirus infection. Overall study context: It was recently identified HLA-C-restricted and well-studied HLA-B-restricted CMV epitopes that the study used. A matching HLA type, together with CMV infection, was signaled by public TCR beta signatures.

The V call is TRBV10-3, the J call TRBJ2-1; 15 nucleotides match TRBD2. The sequences come from cultured PBMCs, collected from culture after CMV antigen stimulation. The sequence came from a human donor in good health (CMV status not recorded). Some clones in this sample may be carry-over from other donors' samples. The DNA of the CDR3 is TGTGCCATGGGACTAGCGGGAGGAAATGAGCAGTTCTTC. Translation: CAMGLAGGNEQFF.